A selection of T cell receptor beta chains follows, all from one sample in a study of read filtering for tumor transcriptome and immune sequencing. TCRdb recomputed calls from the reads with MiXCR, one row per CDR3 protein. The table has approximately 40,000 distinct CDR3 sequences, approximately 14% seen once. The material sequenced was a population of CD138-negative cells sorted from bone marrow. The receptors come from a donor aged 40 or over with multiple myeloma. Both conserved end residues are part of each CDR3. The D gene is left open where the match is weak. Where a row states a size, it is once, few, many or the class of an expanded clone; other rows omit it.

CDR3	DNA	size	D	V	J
CATRSLAGSDTQYF	TGTGCCACCCGAAGCCTAGCGGGTTCCGATACGCAGTATTTT	many	TRBD2	TRBV6-2/TRBV6-3	TRBJ2-3
CARGGGTGDNQPQHF	TGTGCCAGGGGGGGGGGTACAGGGGACAATCAGCCCCAGCATTTT	many	TRBD1	TRBV14	TRBJ1-5
CSASAYRADTQYF	TGCAGTGCTAGTGCTTACCGAGCAGATACGCAGTATTTT	many	.	TRBV20-1	TRBJ2-3
CATSGFRSSTETQYF	TGTGCCACCAGTGGTTTCCGGTCCTCAACAGAGACCCAGTACTTC	.	.	TRBV24-1	TRBJ2-5
CACSPSGTDTQYF	TGTGCCTGCAGTCCTAGCGGCACGGATACGCAGTATTTT	many	TRBD2	TRBV7-9	TRBJ2-3
CSARVGGAGNQPQHF	TGCAGTGCTAGAGTGGGGGGCGCGGGCAATCAGCCCCAGCATTTT	.	.	TRBV20-1	TRBJ1-5
CSARVETGANVLTF	TGCAGTGCTAGAGTTGAGACTGGGGCCAACGTCCTGACTTTC	many	.	TRBV20-1	TRBJ2-6
CASSAGGTATYEQYF	TGCGCCAGCAGCGCGGGAGGGACAGCGACCTACGAGCAGTACTTC	.	TRBD2	TRBV5-1	TRBJ2-7
CASSLGRGLADTQYF	TGTGCCAGCAGCTTGGGCAGGGGGCTTGCAGATACGCAGTATTTT	many	TRBD1	TRBV5-5	TRBJ2-3
CASSLEGYLYEQYF	TGCGCCAGCAGCTTGGAAGGGTATCTGTACGAGCAGTACTTC	many	.	TRBV5-1	TRBJ2-7
CAISPTNPDEQFF	TGTGCCATCAGTCCGACAAACCCCGATGAGCAGTTCTTC	.	.	TRBV10-3	TRBJ2-1
CAWSGVLSGYSNQPQHF	TGTGCCTGGAGTGGAGTCTTGTCCGGGTATAGCAATCAGCCCCAGCATTTT	.	.	TRBV30	TRBJ1-5
CASSLGDRGLETQYF	TGCGCCAGCAGCTTGGGTGACAGGGGTCTAGAGACCCAGTACTTC	many	TRBD1	TRBV5-1	TRBJ2-5
CASSQRTSGAIDTQYF	TGTGCCAGCAGCCAGCGGACTAGCGGAGCTATAGATACGCAGTATTTT	many	TRBD2	TRBV7-9	TRBJ2-3
CSARISTDTQYF	TGCAGTGCCCGGATTAGCACAGATACGCAGTATTTT	many	.	TRBV20-1	TRBJ2-3
CASSKGKGTKDTEAFF	TGTGCCAGCAGCAAAGGAAAGGGTACCAAGGACACTGAAGCTTTCTTT	.	.	TRBV21-1	TRBJ1-1
CSAPLLAGDYEQYF	TGCAGTGCTCCATTACTAGCGGGAGACTACGAGCAGTACTTC	many	TRBD2	TRBV20-1	TRBJ2-7
CASSSRGAGTDTQYF	TGTGCCAGCAGTTCGAGGGGAGCGGGCACAGATACGCAGTATTTT	.	.	TRBV7-9	TRBJ2-3